This entry lists 10 T cell receptor beta chains sequenced from one sample in a study of T cell responses to AZD1222 COVID-19 vaccine. The method was immunoSEQ multiplex PCR; TCRdb's version includes in-frame clones alone and lacks a portion of them. The table has fewer than 110,000 clones, roughly 85% seen once. Sequenced here: peripheral blood, sampled 28 days after the second AZD1222 dose. Receptors originate from an adult who received the AZD1222 COVID-19 vaccine.

The CDR3 reads CASSLHETQYF. The CDR3 DNA follows: TGCGCCAGCAGCTTGCACGAGACCCAGTACTTC. The chain couples TRBV5-1 to TRBJ2-5; D is unclear. The CDR3 runs 11 residues. Trimming took off 1 base at V and 5 bases at J, with 3 bases between the two ends. Germline V gene sequence: CDR1 SGHRS, CDR2 YFSETQ.

J is TRBJ1-1 and V is TRBV7-8; D may be TRBD1 (5 bases). Trimming took off 0 bases at V and 3 bases at J, with 26 bases between the two ends. CDR1 and CDR2 (germline): SGHVS, FQNEAQ. The CDR3 runs to 20 residues. CDR3 sequence: CASSLAHTTRQKGRYTEAFF. CDR3 DNA sequence: TGTGCCAGCAGCTTAGCGCATACTACTCGACAGAAGGGGAGGTACACTGAAGCTTTCTTT. The whole variable domain, remainder taken from reference TRBV7-8 and TRBJ1-1, is GAGVSQSPRYKVAKRGQDVALRCDPISGHVSLFWYQQALGQGPEFLTYFQNEAQLDKSGLPSDRFFAERPEGSVSTLKIQRTQQEDSAVYLCASSLAHTTRQKGRYTEAFFGQGTRLTVV.

This clone came up once. This chain connects TRBV2 to TRBJ2-3, with D unresolved. Trimming left V 0 bases short and J 12 bases short, with 7 bases between. Germline CDR1 SNHLY, CDR2 FYNNEI. The CDR3 has 11 residues. CDR3 in amino acids: CASSEASFQYF. DNA of the CDR3: TGTGCCAGCAGTGAAGCGTCCTTCCAGTATTTT.

V gene TRBV19 combines with J gene TRBJ1-5, with unresolved D. V was trimmed by 7 bases and J by 6 bases, leaving 25 bases between them. The CDR3 consists of 17 residues. Per germline, CDR1 LNHDA and CDR2 SQIVND (reference sequence). CDR3 residues: CASKDPGRLAGGQPQHF. CDR3 DNA: TGTGCCAGTAAGGACCCGGGCAGGCTGGCAGGCGGTCAGCCCCAGCATTTT.

This chain links TRBV10-3 with TRBJ2-3; 8 bases fit TRBD2. CDR3 size: 17 residues. Germline V gives CDR1 ENHRY, CDR2 SYGVKD. With 6 bases clipped from V and 0 bases from J, the junction kept 11 bases outside the gene matches. For the CDR3, the DNA is TGTGCCATCAGGGGCTCCTCCGGGACTAGTAGCACAGATACGCAGTATTTT. Encoded protein: CAIRGSSGTSSTDTQYF.

This chain connects TRBV4-2 to TRBJ1-1, with D uncertain. V was pared by 0 bases and J by 0 bases, with 11 bases between. The CDR3 is made up of 16 amino acids. Germline V gives CDR1 LGHNA, CDR2 YNFKEQ. CDR3 nucleotides: TGTGCCAGCAGCCAAGACTCGGCAAGCCTGAACACTGAAGCTTTCTTT. This gives the protein CASSQDSASLNTEAFF.

This clone was observed a few times. CDR3 DNA: TGTGCCAGCAGCCCCGCCAGAGTTGGGAATCAGCCCCAGCATTTT. It yields the protein CASSPARVGNQPQHF. The genes are TRBV7-8 and TRBJ1-5; no firm D call. Germline values: CDR1 SGHVS, CDR2 FQNEAQ. CDR3 length: 15 residues. V lost 5 bases to trimming and J lost 4 bases, with 15 bases between them.

Concerning this clone: The same CDR3 is also encoded by other DNA sequences in this sample. The chain is built from TRBV19 and TRBJ1-2, with TRBD1 matching over 7 bases. The V gene end was trimmed by 7 bases and the J gene end by 4 bases; junction bases not matched to a gene: 3. Germline lookup yields CDR1 LNHDA and CDR2 SQIVND (reference sequence). This CDR3 is built from 12 residues. In DNA form, the CDR3 reads TGTGCCAGTACAGGGGGGGGCTATGGCTACACCTTC. Protein: CASTGGGYGYTF. Supplemented by reference TRBV19 and TRBJ1-2, the full variable domain reads DGGITQSPKYLFRKEGQNVTLSCEQNLNHDAMYWYRQDPGQGLRLIYYSQIVNDFQKGDIAEGYSVSREKKESFPLTVTSAQKNPTAFYLCASTGGGYGYTFGSGTRLTVV.

The chain is built from TRBV19 and TRBJ2-4; 9 bases line up with TRBD1. Trimming took 3 bases from V and 9 from J; bases not matched to a gene: 6. CDR3 length: 14 residues. Germline V gene data show CDR1 as LNHDA and CDR2 as SQIVND (reference sequence). The CDR3 loop is CASSIGTGSSIQYF. The CDR3 coding sequence is TGTGCCAGTAGTATCGGGACAGGGTCGAGCATTCAGTACTTC. The full variable domain, completed using reference TRBV19 and TRBJ2-4, is DGGITQSPKYLFRKEGQNVTLSCEQNLNHDAMYWYRQDPGQGLRLIYYSQIVNDFQKGDIAEGYSVSREKKESFPLTVTSAQKNPTAFYLCASSIGTGSSIQYFGAGTRLSVL.

This chain links TRBV27 with TRBJ2-2; tentative D call: TRBD2 (6 bases). CDR1 is MNHEY, CDR2 SMNVEV, per germline (reference sequence). This CDR3 spans 13 amino acids. Trimming left V 5 bases short and J 5 bases short, with 9 bases between. The DNA for the CDR3 is TGTGCCAGCAGTGCCCGGGAGACCGGGGAGCTGTTTTTT. Amino acids: CASSARETGELFF.